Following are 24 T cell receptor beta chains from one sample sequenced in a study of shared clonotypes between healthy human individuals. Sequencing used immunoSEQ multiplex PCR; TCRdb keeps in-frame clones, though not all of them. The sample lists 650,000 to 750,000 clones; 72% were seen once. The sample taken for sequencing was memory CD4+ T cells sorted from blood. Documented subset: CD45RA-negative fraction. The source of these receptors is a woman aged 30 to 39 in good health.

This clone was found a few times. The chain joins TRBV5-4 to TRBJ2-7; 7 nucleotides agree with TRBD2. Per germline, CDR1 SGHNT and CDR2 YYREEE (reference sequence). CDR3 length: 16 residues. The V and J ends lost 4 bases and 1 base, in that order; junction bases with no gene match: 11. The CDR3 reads CASSRQSGILSYEQYF. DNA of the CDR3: TGTGCCAGCAGCAGACAAAGCGGGATTCTTTCCTACGAGCAGTACTTC.

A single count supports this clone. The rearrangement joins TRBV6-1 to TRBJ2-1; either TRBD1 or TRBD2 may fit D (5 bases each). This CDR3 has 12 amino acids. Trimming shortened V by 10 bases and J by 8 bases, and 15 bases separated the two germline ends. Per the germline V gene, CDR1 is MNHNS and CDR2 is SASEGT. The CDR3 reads CATTPWGYEQFF. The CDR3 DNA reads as TGTGCCACTACCCCTTGGGGGTATGAGCAGTTCTTC.

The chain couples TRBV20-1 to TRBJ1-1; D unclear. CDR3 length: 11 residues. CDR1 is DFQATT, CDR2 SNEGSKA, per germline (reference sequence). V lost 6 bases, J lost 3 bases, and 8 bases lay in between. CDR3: CSALRDTEAFF. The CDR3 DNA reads TGCAGTGCCTTGCGGGACACTGAAGCTTTCTTT.

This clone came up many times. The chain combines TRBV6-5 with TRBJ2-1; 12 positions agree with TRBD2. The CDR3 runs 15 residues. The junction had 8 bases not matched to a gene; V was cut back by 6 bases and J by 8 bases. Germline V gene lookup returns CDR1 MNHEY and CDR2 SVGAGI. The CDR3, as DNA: TGTGCCAGCAGGGGACTAGCGGGTGTTGAATATGAGCAGTTCTTC. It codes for CASRGLAGVEYEQFF.

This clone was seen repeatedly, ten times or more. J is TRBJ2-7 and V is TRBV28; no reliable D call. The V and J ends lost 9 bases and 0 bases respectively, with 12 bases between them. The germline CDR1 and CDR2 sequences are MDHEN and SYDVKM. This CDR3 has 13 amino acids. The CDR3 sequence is CASTTQSSYEQYF. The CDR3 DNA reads TGTGCCAGTACGACACAGAGCTCCTACGAGCAGTACTTC.

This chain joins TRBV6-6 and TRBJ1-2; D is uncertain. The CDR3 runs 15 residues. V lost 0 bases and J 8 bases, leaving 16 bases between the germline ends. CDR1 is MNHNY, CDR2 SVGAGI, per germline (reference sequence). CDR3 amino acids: CASSYSIDDPWGYTF. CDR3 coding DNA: TGTGCCAGCAGTTACTCGATTGATGACCCCTGGGGCTACACCTTC.

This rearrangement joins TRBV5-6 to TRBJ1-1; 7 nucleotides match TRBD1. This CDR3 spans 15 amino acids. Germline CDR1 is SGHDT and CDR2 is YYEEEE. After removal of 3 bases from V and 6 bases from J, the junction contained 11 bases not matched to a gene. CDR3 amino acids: CASSWETGSLAEAFF. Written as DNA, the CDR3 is TGTGCCAGCAGCTGGGAGACAGGGAGTTTGGCTGAAGCTTTCTTT. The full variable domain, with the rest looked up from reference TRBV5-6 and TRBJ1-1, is DAGVTQSPTHLIKTRGQQVTLRCSPKSGHDTVSWYQQALGQGPQFIFQYYEEEERQRGNFPDRFSGHQFPNYSSELNVNALLLGDSALYLCASSWETGSLAEAFFGQGTRLTVV.

CDR3 sequence: CASSHPVAGGSYGYTF. The CDR3 DNA follows: TGCGCCAGCAGCCATCCTGTCGCAGGGGGATCATATGGCTACACCTTC. The rearrangement links TRBV4-1 to TRBJ1-2, with 7 positions matching TRBD1. The length of the CDR3 is 16 residues. Germline CDR1 is MGHRA and CDR2 is YSYEKL. With 3 bases clipped from V and 5 bases from J, the junction kept 12 bases outside the gene matches.

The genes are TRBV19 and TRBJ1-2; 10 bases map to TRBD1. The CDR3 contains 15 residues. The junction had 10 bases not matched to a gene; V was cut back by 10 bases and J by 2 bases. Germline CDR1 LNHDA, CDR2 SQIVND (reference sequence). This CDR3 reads CATLLGTGANYGYTF. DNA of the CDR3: TGTGCCACCCTGCTGGGGACAGGGGCGAACTATGGCTACACCTTC. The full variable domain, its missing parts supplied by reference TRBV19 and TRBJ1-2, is DGGITQSPKYLFRKEGQNVTLSCEQNLNHDAMYWYRQDPGQGLRLIYYSQIVNDFQKGDIAEGYSVSREKKESFPLTVTSAQKNPTAFYLCATLLGTGANYGYTFGSGTRLTVV.

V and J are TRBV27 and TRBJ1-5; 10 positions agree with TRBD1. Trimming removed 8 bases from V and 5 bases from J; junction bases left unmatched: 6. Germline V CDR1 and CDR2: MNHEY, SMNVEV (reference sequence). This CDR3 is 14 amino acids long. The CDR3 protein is CASGHGTGDQPQHF. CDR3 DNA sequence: TGTGCCAGCGGTCATGGGACAGGGGATCAGCCCCAGCATTTT.

As DNA, the CDR3 is TGTGCCAGCAGTGCCGGACTAGCGGGAGTCACGACCCAGTACTTC. It codes for CASSAGLAGVTTQYF. This chain uses TRBV2 with TRBJ2-5, with TRBD2 matching over 13 bases. The CDR3 extends over 15 amino acids. The junction had 6 bases not matched to a gene; V was cut back by 4 bases and J by 7 bases. Germline V CDR1 and CDR2: SNHLY, FYNNEI.

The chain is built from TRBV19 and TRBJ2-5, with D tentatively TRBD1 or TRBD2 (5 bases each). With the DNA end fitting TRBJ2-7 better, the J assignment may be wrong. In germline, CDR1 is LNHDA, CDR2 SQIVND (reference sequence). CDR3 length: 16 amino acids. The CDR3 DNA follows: TGTGCCAGTAGTATTCCCTCCGGGACGTTCCCCTACGAGCAGTACTTC. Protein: CASSIPSGTFPYEQYF.

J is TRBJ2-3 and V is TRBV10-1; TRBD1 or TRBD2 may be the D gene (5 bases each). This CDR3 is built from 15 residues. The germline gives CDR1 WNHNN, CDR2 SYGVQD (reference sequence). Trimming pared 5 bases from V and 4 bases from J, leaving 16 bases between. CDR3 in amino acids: CASSSAREGADTQYF. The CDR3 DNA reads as TGCGCCAGCAGTTCGGCTCGGGAAGGGGCAGATACGCAGTATTTT.

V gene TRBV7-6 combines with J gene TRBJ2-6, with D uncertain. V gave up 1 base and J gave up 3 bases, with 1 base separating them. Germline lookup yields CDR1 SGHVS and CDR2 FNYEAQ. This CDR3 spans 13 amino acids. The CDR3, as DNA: TGTGCCAGCAGCTTAGGTGGGGCCAACGTCCTGACTTTC. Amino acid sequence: CASSLGGANVLTF.

CDR3 sequence (DNA): TGCAGCGTTCCGAGAGGGGCTAGGGTGTCTGAAGCTTTCTTT. Protein sequence: CSVPRGARVSEAFF. The genes are TRBV29-1 and TRBJ1-1, with a weak D call TRBD1 (5 bases). The CDR3 spans 14 residues. Germline CDR1 is SQVTM and CDR2 is ANQGSEA. V gave up 5 bases and J gave up 6 bases, with 19 bases separating them.

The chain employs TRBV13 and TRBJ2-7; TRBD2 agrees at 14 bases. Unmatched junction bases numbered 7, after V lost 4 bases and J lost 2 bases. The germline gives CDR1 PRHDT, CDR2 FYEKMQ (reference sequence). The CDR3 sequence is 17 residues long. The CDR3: CASSSQGLAGVAYEQYF. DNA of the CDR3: TGTGCCAGCAGCTCACAGGGACTAGCGGGAGTGGCCTACGAGCAGTACTTC. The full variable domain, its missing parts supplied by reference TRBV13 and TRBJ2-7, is AAGVIQSPRHLIKEKRETATLKCYPIPRHDTVYWYQQGPGQDPQFLISFYEKMQSDKGSIPDRFSAQQFSDYHSELNMSSLELGDSALYFCASSSQGLAGVAYEQYFGPGTRLTVT.

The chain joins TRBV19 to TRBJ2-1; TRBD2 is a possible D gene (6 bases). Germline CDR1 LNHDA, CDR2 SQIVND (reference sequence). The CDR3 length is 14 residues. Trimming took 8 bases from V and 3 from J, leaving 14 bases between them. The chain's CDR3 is CASDRGTYYNEQFF. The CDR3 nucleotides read TGTGCCAGTGACCGGGGGACGTACTACAATGAGCAGTTCTTC.

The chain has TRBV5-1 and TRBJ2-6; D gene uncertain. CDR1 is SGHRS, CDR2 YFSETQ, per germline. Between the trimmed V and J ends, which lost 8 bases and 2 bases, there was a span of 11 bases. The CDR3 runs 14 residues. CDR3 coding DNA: TGCGCCAGTCGCATCGGGCCTGGGGCCAACGTCCTGACTTTC. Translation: CASRIGPGANVLTF.

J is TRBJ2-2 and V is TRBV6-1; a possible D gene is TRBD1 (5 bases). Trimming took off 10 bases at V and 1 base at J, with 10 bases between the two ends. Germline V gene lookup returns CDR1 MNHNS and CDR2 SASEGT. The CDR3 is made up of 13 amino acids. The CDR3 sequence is CATQDRNTGELFF. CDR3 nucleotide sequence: TGTGCCACGCAAGACAGGAACACCGGGGAGCTGTTTTTT.

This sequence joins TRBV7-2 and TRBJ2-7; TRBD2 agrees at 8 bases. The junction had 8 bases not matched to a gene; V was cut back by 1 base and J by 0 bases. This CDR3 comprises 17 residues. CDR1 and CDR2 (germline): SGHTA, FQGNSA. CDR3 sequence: CASSLVGGGSSSYEQYF. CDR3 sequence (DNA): TGTGCCAGCAGCTTAGTAGGCGGGGGGAGTAGCTCCTACGAGCAGTACTTC.

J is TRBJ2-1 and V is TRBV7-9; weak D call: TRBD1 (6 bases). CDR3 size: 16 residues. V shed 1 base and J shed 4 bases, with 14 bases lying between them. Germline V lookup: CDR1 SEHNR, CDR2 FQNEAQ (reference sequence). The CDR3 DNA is TGTGCCAGCAGCTTAGTTTTGGGGGCGCGATACAATGAGCAGTTCTTC. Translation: CASSLVLGARYNEQFF.

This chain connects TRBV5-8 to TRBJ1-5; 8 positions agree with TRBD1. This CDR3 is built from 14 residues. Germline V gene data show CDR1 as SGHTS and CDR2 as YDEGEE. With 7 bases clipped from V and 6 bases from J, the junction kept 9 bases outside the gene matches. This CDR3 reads CASHPRTGIQPQHF. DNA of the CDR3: TGTGCCAGCCACCCCAGGACAGGGATTCAGCCCCAGCATTTT.

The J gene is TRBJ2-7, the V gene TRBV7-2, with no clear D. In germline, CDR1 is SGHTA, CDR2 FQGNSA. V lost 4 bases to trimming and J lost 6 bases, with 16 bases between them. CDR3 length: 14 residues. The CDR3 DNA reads TGTGCCAGCAGCTCCCGTAAGGGATGGGGCGAGCAGTACTTC. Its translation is CASSSRKGWGEQYF. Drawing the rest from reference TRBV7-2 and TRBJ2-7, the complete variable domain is GAGVSQSPSNKVTEKGKDVELRCDPISGHTALYWYRQSLGQGLEFLIYFQGNSAPDKSGLPSDRFSAERTGGSVSTLTIQRTQQEDSAVYLCASSSRKGWGEQYFGPGTRLTVT.

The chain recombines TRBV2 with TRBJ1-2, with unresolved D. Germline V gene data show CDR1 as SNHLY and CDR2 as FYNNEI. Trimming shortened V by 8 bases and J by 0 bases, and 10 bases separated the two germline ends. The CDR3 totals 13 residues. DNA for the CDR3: TGTGCCAGCCTAGACACTTCTAACTATGGCTACACCTTC. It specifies CASLDTSNYGYTF.